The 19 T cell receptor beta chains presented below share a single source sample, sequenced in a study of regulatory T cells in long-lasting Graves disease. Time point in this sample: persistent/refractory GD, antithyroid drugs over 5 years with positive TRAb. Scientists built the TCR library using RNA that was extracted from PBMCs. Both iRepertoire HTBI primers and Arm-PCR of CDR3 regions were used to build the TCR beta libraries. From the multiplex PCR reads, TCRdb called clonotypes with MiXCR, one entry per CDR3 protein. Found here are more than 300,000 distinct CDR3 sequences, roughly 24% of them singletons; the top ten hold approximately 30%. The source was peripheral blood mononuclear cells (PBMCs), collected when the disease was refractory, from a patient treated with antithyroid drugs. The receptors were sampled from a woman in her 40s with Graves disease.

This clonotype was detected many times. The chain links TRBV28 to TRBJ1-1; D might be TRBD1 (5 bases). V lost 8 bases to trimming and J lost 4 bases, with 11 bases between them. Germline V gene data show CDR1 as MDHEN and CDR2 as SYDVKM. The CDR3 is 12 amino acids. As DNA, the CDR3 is TGTGCCAGCTCCAGGGTGGGCACTGAAGCTTTCTTT. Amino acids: CASSRVGTEAFF.

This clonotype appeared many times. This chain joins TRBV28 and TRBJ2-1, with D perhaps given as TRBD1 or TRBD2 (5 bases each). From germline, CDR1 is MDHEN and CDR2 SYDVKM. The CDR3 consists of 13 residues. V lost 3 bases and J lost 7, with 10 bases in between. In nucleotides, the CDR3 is TGTGCCAGCAGTTTCTTGGGGGAAAATGAGCAGTTCTTC. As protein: CASSFLGENEQFF.

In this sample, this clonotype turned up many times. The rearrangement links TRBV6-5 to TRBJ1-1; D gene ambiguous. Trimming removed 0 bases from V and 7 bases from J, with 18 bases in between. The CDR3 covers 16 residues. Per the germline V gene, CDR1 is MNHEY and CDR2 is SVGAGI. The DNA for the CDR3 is TGTGCCAGCAGTTACTCGATAGGGCGGGCGCCGGGTGAAGCTTTCTTT. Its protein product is CASSYSIGRAPGEAFF.

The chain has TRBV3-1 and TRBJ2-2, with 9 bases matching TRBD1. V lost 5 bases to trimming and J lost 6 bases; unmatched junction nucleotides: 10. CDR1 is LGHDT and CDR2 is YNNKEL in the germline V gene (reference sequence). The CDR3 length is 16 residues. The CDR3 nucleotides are TGTGCCAGCAGCATCACAGGGGGCGGATTCGCCGGGGAGCTGTTTTTT. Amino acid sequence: CASSITGGGFAGELFF.

CDR3 coding DNA: TGTGCCAGCGAGAGGGGGGAGGCCGCCTACGAGCAGTACTTC. Translated, it gives CASERGEAAYEQYF. The V call is TRBV28, the J call TRBJ2-7; D could derive from TRBD1 or TRBD2 (6 bases each). The germline gives CDR1 MDHEN, CDR2 SYDVKM. Trimming took off 8 bases at V and 2 bases at J, with 16 bases between the two ends. This CDR3 region has 14 residues. Complete variable domain (other parts from reference TRBV28 and TRBJ2-7): DVKVTQSSRYLVKRTGEKVFLECVQDMDHENMFWYRQDPGLGLRLIYFSYDVKMKEKGDIPEGYSVSREKKERFSLILESASTNQTSMYLCASERGEAAYEQYFGPGTRLTVT.

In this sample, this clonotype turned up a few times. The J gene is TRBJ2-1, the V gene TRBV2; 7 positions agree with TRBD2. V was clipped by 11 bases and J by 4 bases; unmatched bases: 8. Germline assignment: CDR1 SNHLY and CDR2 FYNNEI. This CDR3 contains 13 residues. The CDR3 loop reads CAHREVGYNEQFF. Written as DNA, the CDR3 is TGTGCCCACCGGGAGGTAGGATACAATGAGCAGTTCTTC.

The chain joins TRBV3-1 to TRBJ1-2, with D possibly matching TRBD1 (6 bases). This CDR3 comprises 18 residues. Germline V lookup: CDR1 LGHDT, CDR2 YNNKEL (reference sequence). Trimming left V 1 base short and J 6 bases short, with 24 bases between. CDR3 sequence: CASSQVWDTTRRRDGYTF. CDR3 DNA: TGTGCCAGCAGCCAAGTGTGGGACACAACTCGCCGGAGGGATGGCTACACCTTC.

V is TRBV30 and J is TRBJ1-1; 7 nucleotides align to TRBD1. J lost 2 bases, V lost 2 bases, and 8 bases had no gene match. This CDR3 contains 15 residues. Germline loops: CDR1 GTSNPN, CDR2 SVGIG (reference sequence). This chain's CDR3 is CAWSPATGYNTEAFF. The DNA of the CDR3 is TGTGCCTGGAGTCCAGCGACAGGGTATAACACTGAAGCTTTCTTT. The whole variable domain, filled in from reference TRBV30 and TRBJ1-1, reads SQTIHQWPATLVQPVGSPLSLECTVEGTSNPNLYWYRQAAGRGLQLLFYSVGIGQISSEVPQNLSASRPQDRQFILSSKKLLLSDSGFYLCAWSPATGYNTEAFFGQGTRLTVV.

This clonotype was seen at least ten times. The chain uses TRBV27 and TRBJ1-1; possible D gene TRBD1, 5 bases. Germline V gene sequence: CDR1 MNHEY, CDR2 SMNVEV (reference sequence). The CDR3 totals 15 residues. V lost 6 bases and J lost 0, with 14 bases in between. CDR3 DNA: TGTGCCAGCAGCTTAGGTCGACAGTTGAACACTGAAGCTTTCTTT. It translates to CASSLGRQLNTEAFF.

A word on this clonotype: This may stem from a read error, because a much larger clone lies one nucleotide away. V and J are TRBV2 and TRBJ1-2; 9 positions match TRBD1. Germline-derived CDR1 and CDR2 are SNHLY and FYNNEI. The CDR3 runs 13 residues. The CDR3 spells CASRRTGVNGCTF. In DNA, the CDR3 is TGTGCCAGCCGAAGGACAGGGGTTAATGGCTGCACCTTC.

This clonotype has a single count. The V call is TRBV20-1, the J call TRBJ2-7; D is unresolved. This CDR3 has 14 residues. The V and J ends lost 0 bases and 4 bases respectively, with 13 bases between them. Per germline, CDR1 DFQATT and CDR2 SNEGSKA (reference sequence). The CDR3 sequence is CSARDLSGAYEQYF. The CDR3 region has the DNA TGCAGTGCTAGAGATTTAAGTGGCGCTTACGAGCAGTACTTC.

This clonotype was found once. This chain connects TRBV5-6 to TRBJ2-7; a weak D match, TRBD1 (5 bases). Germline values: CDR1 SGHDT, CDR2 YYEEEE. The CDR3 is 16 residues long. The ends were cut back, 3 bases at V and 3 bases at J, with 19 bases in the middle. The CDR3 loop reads CASSSLLGQAVYEQYF. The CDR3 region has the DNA TGTGCCAGCAGCTCATTACTGGGGCAGGCGGTCTACGAGCAGTACTTC.

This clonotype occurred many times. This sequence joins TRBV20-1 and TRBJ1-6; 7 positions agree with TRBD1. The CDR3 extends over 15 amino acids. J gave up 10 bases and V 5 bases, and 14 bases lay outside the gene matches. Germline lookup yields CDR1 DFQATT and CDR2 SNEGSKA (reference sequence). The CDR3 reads CSAPSDDRVGSPLHF. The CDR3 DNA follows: TGCAGTGCTCCTTCAGACGACAGGGTTGGGTCACCCCTCCACTTT.

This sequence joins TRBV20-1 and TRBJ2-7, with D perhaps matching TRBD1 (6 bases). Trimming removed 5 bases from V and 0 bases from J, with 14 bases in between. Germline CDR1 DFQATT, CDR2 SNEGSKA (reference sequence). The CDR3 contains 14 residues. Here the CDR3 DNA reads TGCAGTGCTGAAACAGGGTTAAGCTCCTACGAGCAGTACTTC. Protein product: CSAETGLSSYEQYF.

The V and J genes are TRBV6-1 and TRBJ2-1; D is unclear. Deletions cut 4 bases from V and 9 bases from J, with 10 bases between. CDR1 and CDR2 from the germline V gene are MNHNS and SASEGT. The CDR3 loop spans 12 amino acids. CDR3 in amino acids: CASSGLAPEQFF. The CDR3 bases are TGTGCCAGCAGTGGATTAGCCCCTGAGCAGTTCTTC.

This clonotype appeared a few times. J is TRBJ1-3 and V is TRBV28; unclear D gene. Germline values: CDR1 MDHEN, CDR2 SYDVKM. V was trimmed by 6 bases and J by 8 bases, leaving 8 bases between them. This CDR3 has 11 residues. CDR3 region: CASSLRDTIYF. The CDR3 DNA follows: TGTGCCAGCAGCCTAAGGGACACCATATATTTT. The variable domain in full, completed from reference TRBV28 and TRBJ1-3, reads DVKVTQSSRYLVKRTGEKVFLECVQDMDHENMFWYRQDPGLGLRLIYFSYDVKMKEKGDIPEGYSVSREKKERFSLILESASTNQTSMYLCASSLRDTIYFGEGSWLTVV.

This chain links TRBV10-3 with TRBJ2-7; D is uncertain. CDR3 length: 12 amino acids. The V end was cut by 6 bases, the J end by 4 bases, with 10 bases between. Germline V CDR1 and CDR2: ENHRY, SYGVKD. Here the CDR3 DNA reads TGTGCCATCAGCGACATGTGGTACGAGCAGTACTTC. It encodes CAISDMWYEQYF.

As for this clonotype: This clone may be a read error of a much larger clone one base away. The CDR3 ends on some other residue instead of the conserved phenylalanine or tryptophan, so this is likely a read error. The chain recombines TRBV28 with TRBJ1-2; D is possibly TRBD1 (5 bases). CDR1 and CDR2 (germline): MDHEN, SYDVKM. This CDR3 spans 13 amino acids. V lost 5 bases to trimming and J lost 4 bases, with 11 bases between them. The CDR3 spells CASSTPGFYGYTL. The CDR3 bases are TGTGCCAGCAGTACCCCAGGGTTCTATGGCTACACCCTC.

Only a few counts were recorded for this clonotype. The CDR3 DNA reads TGTGCCAGCAGTCAGAACCATGGGACTAGCGCTTACAATGAGCAGTTCTTC. Protein sequence: CASSQNHGTSAYNEQFF. This chain connects TRBV2 to TRBJ2-1; 10 bases map to TRBD2. After removal of 5 bases from V and 4 bases from J, the junction contained 11 bases not matched to a gene. There are 17 residues in the CDR3. The germline CDR1 and CDR2 sequences are SNHLY and FYNNEI.